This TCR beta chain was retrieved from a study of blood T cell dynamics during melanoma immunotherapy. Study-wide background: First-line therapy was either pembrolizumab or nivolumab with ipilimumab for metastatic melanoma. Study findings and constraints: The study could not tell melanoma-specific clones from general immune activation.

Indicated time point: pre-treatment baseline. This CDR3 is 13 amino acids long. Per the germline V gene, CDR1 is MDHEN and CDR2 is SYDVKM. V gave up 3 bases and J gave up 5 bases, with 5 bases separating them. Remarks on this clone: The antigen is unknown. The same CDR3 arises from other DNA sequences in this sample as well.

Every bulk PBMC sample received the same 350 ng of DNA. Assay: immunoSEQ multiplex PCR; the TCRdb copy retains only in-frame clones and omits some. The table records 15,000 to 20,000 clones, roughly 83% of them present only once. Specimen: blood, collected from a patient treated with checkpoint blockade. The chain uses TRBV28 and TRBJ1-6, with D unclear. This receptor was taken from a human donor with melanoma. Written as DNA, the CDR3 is TGTGCCAGCAGTTTTAAGGATAATTCACCCCTCCACTTT. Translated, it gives CASSFKDNSPLHF.